Listed below are T cell receptor beta chains from one sample, sequenced in a study of a mutant IDH1 vaccine in newly diagnosed glioma. Sequencing was performed with immunoSEQ multiplex PCR; in TCRdb, only in-frame clones are kept and a portion is missing. Among 70,000 to 95,000 clones listed, about 80% were seen once. The source material was PBMCs, sampled from a glioma patient treated with radiotherapy, temozolomide or both. Receptors were obtained from a man aged 35-49 years with glioma. Some clones in this sample may be carry-over from other donors' samples. Both conserved end residues are part of each CDR3. Fields, in order: J gene, V gene, D gene, clone size, CDR3 protein, CDR3 DNA. D genes are given only for firm matches. Clone size is given for some rows only: seen once, a few or many times, or a class if the clone is expanded.

TRBJ1-1 TRBV14 . . CASSPQMSVNTEAFF TGTGCCAGCAGCCCTCAAATGTCGGTGAACACTGAAGCTTTCTTT
TRBJ2-7 TRBV5-4 . . CASSWASGTDEQYF TGTGCCAGCAGCTGGGCATCCGGGACGGACGAGCAGTACTTC
TRBJ2-2 TRBV7-2 . once CASSFSPDTGELFF TGTGCCAGCAGCTTTAGCCCGGACACCGGGGAGCTGTTTTTT
TRBJ2-2 TRBV18 . . CASSQAGVSGELFF TGTGCCAGCTCTCAGGCAGGGGTCTCCGGGGAGCTGTTTTTT
TRBJ1-4 TRBV5-1 . . CASSSYGGATNEKLFF TGCGCCAGCAGCTCCTATGGGGGGGCAACTAATGAAAAACTGTTTTTT
TRBJ2-1 TRBV2 TRBD2 . CASSGLAGGPRRNEQFF TGTGCCAGCAGTGGACTAGCGGGGGGGCCTCGCCGGAATGAGCAGTTCTTC
TRBJ1-1 TRBV5-1 TRBD1 . CASSPEQGRNTEAFF TGCGCCAGCAGCCCGGAACAGGGGAGGAACACTGAAGCTTTCTTT
TRBJ2-5 TRBV27 . . CASRTLGRVVSGETQYF TGTGCCAGCAGAACCCTTGGTCGCGTCGTGTCCGGGGAGACCCAGTACTTC
TRBJ1-2 TRBV5-1 . many CASSSRHGGSVDGYTF TGCGCCAGCAGCTCACGCCATGGGGGGTCTGTCGATGGCTACACCTTC
TRBJ1-2 TRBV6-1 . few CASSERQGLSYGYTF TGTGCCAGCAGTGAACGCCAGGGACTTAGCTATGGCTACACCTTC
TRBJ1-1 TRBV5-1 . . CASSWGALNTEAFF TGCGCCAGCAGCTGGGGGGCCTTGAACACTGAAGCTTTCTTT
TRBJ1-1 TRBV6-5 . . CASREWNTEAFF TGTGCCAGCAGGGAGTGGAACACTGAAGCTTTCTTT
TRBJ1-5 TRBV6-1 . . CASSEAAGRYQHF TGTGCCAGCAGTGAAGCGGCCGGGCGGTACCAGCATTTT
TRBJ1-5 TRBV7-2 TRBD1 . CASSLAGTGLSQPQHF TGTGCCAGCAGCTTAGCCGGGACAGGGTTGAGTCAGCCCCAGCATTTT
TRBJ2-7 TRBV19 . . CASSISADGTYEQYF TGTGCCAGTAGTATCTCCGCGGATGGAACCTACGAGCAGTACTTC
TRBJ1-3 TRBV6-5 TRBD1 . CASSRQGASGNTIYF TGTGCCAGCAGCCGCCAGGGGGCCTCTGGAAACACCATATATTTT
TRBJ1-2 TRBV4-2 TRBD1 . CASSHGTARGFSGNTF TGTGCCAGCAGCCACGGGACAGCCAGGGGTTTCTCTGGGAACACCTTC
TRBJ1-1 TRBV19 . few CASSIWSTGTEAFF TGTGCCAGTAGTATTTGGTCCACGGGGACTGAAGCTTTCTTT
TRBJ1-5 TRBV6-5 . . CASSSLSPDSNQPQHF TGTGCCAGCAGTTCCTTATCCCCGGACAGCAATCAGCCCCAGCATTTT
TRBJ1-1 TRBV7-8 . once CASRVLGPGLNTEAFF TGTGCCAGCAGAGTATTGGGGCCAGGGTTGAACACTGAAGCTTTCTTT
TRBJ2-7 TRBV5-1 . . CASSGDSYEQYF TGCGCCAGCAGCGGAGACTCCTACGAGCAGTACTTC
TRBJ2-2 TRBV7-8 . . CASSFGGPNTGELFF TGTGCCAGCAGCTTTGGGGGACCGAACACCGGGGAGCTGTTTTTT
TRBJ1-1 TRBV29-1 . . CSVYGGTEAFF TGCAGCGTTTATGGGGGAACTGAAGCTTTCTTT
TRBJ2-7 TRBV6-6 TRBD1 once CASGGTGSLYEQYF TGTGCCAGCGGTGGGACAGGATCTCTCTACGAGCAGTACTTC
TRBJ1-4 TRBV4-1 . once CASSQEERVGKLFF TGCGCCAGCAGCCAAGAAGAAAGGGTGGGGAAACTGTTTTTT
TRBJ1-1 TRBV6-5 TRBD1 few CASREGDSEAFF TGTGCCAGCCGGGAAGGGGACAGTGAAGCTTTCTTT
TRBJ2-7 TRBV9 TRBD1 . CASSVGGQVHEQYF TGTGCCAGCAGCGTAGGGGGACAGGTTCACGAGCAGTACTTC
TRBJ2-7 TRBV25-1 . . CASSESGPYEQYF TGTGCCAGCAGTGAATCGGGCCCCTACGAGCAGTACTTC
TRBJ2-4 TRBV2 TRBD2 . CATSPRLAGGGIQYF TGTGCCACCAGTCCGAGGCTAGCGGGGGGTGGCATTCAGTACTTC
TRBJ1-2 TRBV5-1 . few CASSLSGAQGYGYTF TGCGCCAGCAGCTTGTCAGGGGCGCAAGGCTATGGCTACACCTTC
TRBJ2-5 TRBV6-5 . medium-sized CASSYSGRKETQYF TGTGCCAGCAGTTACTCGGGGAGGAAAGAGACCCAGTACTTC
TRBJ2-3 TRBV29-1 . . CSVEEIGLALKYF TGCAGCGTTGAAGAAATAGGGCTAGCGCTGAAGTATTTT
TRBJ1-5 TRBV19 TRBD1 . CASRGGQGGNQPQHF TGTGCCAGTAGAGGGGGACAGGGCGGCAATCAGCCCCAGCATTTT
TRBJ2-5 TRBV6-7 TRBD2 . CASSYSVRLAKIQETQYF TGTGCCAGCAGTTACTCGGTTAGACTAGCGAAGATCCAAGAGACCCAGTACTTC
TRBJ2-7 TRBV5-4 . . CASSLEQTYEQYF TGTGCCAGCAGCTTGGAACAAACCTACGAGCAGTACTTC
TRBJ2-3 TRBV19 . . CASSGTGPPNTDTQYF TGTGCCAGTTCCGGCACCGGGCCCCCAAACACAGATACGCAGTATTTT
TRBJ1-2 TRBV7-9 . . CASSFSPGLGPTLNYGYTF TGTGCCAGCAGCTTCTCGCCCGGGCTGGGACCGACACTCAACTATGGCTACACCTTC
TRBJ1-1 TRBV5-1 . . CASSQGTPNTEAFF TGCGCCAGCAGCCAAGGGACTCCGAACACTGAAGCTTTCTTT
TRBJ1-1 TRBV29-1 . . CSVKGPMNTEAFF TGCAGCGTTAAGGGACCCATGAACACTGAAGCTTTCTTT
TRBJ1-5 TRBV2 . few CASSGGGGGQPQHF TGTGCCAGCAGTGGAGGGGGGGGCGGGCAGCCCCAGCATTTT
TRBJ2-5 TRBV5-4 . . CASSLGSKYF TGTGCCAGCAGCTTGGGCAGTAAGTACTTC
TRBJ2-1 TRBV14 TRBD2 . CASSPLAGGTYNEQFF TGTGCCAGCAGCCCTTTAGCGGGGGGTACCTACAATGAGCAGTTCTTC
TRBJ1-2 TRBV6-1 . . CASSDMGYGYTF TGTGCCAGCAGTGATATGGGCTATGGCTACACCTTC
TRBJ2-1 TRBV30 . . CAWQGPYNEQFF TGTGCCTGGCAGGGCCCCTACAATGAGCAGTTCTTC
TRBJ1-5 TRBV6-5 . . CASSPFSNQPQHF TGTGCCAGCAGTCCGTTTAGCAATCAGCCCCAGCATTTT
TRBJ1-3 TRBV7-8 . . CASSTRQSGNTIYF TGTGCCAGCAGCACGCGACAGTCTGGAAACACCATATATTTT
TRBJ2-5 TRBV19 . . CASSISQRGAGETQYF TGTGCCAGTAGTATAAGTCAGAGGGGCGCGGGGGAGACCCAGTACTTC
TRBJ2-7 TRBV6-1 TRBD1 few CASIQGGTGYHEQYF TGTGCCAGCATCCAAGGGGGGACAGGGTACCACGAGCAGTACTTC
TRBJ1-5 TRBV7-9 . . CASSGGGVQPQHF TGTGCCAGCAGCGGAGGGGGGGTTCAGCCCCAGCATTTT
TRBJ1-4 TRBV18 . few CASSPPAGDHEKLFF TGTGCCAGCTCACCACCCGCCGGTGACCATGAAAAACTGTTTTTT
TRBJ2-7 TRBV11-2 TRBD1 . CASSSQRTGVEQYF TGTGCCAGCAGCTCCCAGCGGACAGGGGTCGAGCAGTACTTC
TRBJ1-5 TRBV18 TRBD1 . CASSKGTGNQPQHF TGTGCCAGCTCAAAGGGGACAGGCAATCAGCCCCAGCATTTT
TRBJ2-5 TRBV2 . . CASSEWGLKETQYF TGTGCCAGCAGTGAATGGGGCCTTAAAGAGACCCAGTACTTC
TRBJ1-1 TRBV2 . few CASKYGEAFF TGTGCCAGCAAGTACGGCGAAGCTTTCTTT
TRBJ2-1 TRBV6-1 TRBD1 . CASTGQGEINEQFF TGTGCCAGCACGGGACAGGGAGAGATCAATGAGCAGTTCTTC
TRBJ2-7 TRBV15 TRBD1 . CATSRRDRPYEQYF TGTGCCACCAGCCGCCGGGACAGGCCCTACGAGCAGTACTTC
TRBJ2-7 TRBV7-6 . . CASSRTGPYEQYF TGTGCCAGCAGCCGAACTGGCCCCTACGAGCAGTACTTC
TRBJ2-7 TRBV30 . . CAWNPGVGYEQYF TGTGCCTGGAACCCAGGGGTTGGTTACGAGCAGTACTTC
TRBJ1-1 TRBV6-1 . . CASSEGTVRPRAEAFF TGTGCCAGCAGTGAAGGGACCGTGCGCCCCAGGGCTGAAGCTTTCTTT
TRBJ2-7 TRBV5-6 . . CASSPEISDEQYF TGTGCCAGCAGCCCGGAGATCTCGGACGAGCAGTACTTC